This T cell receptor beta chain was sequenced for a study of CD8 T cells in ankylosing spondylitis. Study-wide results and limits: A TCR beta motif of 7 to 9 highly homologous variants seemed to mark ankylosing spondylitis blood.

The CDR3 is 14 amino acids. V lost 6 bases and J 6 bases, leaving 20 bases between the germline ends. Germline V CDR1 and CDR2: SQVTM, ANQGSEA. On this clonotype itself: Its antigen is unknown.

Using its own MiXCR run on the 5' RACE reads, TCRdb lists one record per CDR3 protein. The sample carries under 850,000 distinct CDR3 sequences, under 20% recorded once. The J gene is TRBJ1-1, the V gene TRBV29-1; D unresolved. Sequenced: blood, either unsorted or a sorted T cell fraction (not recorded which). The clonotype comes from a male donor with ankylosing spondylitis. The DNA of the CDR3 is TGCAGCGTCCTGAGGCCCCAAGCTGGGGCTGAAGCTTTCTTT. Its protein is CSVLRPQAGAEAFF.